This T cell receptor (beta chain) was identified in a study of cytomegalovirus exposure and HLA in healthy donors. Looking at the study overall: About 179 million T cells yielded 117 million unique TCR beta sequences in earlier analysis.

The primer mix had 60 Vbeta and 13 Jbeta primers. The repertoire was sequenced with immunoSEQ multiplex PCR; TCRdb's copy has only in-frame clones and lacks some. The sample shows about 97,000 clones, 76% of them seen only once. General observations from the study: A few CMV-associated chains were confirmed in vitro to be specific for CMV antigens. In a later analysis, about 17,000 TCR beta sequences were associated with HLA alleles at 0.05 false discovery rate. The authors judged a highly shared variant cluster likely a sequencing artifact.

This CDR3 spans 15 amino acids. Germline loops: CDR1 SGHAT, CDR2 FQNNGV. Worth noting for this clone: Its antigen remains unknown.

The specimen was PBMCs. The TCR comes from a man aged 35-49 years in good health and CMV-seronegative. V is TRBV11-2 and J is TRBJ2-5; possibly TRBD1 for D (7 bases). The J call may not be correct, given that the DNA end is closer to TRBJ2-7. CDR3 in amino acids: CASSFSQGGFYEQYF. In nucleotides, the CDR3 is TGTGCCAGCAGCTTCAGCCAGGGGGGATTCTACGAGCAGTACTTC.